This T cell receptor (beta chain) was sequenced for a study of OX40 agonist ivuxolimab in advanced cancers. Whole-study context: The study treated patients with ivuxolimab, an agonistic anti-OX40 (CD134) antibody. Study outcomes and limitations: Several nonresponders also turned out to have low normalized T-cell clonal expansion.

The CDR3 contains 15 residues. Germline CDR1 reads WNHNN; CDR2 reads SYGVQD (reference sequence). Deletions cut 10 bases from V and 2 bases from J, with 18 bases between. Concerning this clone itself: Its antigen is still unknown.

The data were produced by immunoSEQ multiplex PCR, yet TCRdb's version contains in-frame clones alone and is incomplete. The sample yields around 74,000 clones, approximately 89% seen once. The chain joins TRBV10-1 to TRBJ1-5; tentatively, D is TRBD1 (5 bases). The receptor was derived from an adult with an advanced solid tumor such as melanoma, head and neck, liver or kidney cancer. The specimen comprised CD4+ or CD8+ T cells sorted from blood, sampled in a trial of the OX40 agonist ivuxolimab. CDR3 loop: CATDSLIGGNQPQHF. Here the CDR3 DNA reads TGCGCCACCGACAGTCTGATTGGTGGCAATCAGCCCCAGCATTTT.